This T cell receptor beta chain was identified during a study of T cell responses to AZD1222 COVID-19 vaccine. Sequenced by immunoSEQ multiplex PCR; TCRdb stores in-frame clones only, minus some. This table holds roughly 120,000 clones, 70% to 90% found once. The receptor was derived from an adult in good health. The sample consisted of peripheral blood, taken on day 0 of AZD1222 vaccination.

The CDR3 nucleotides read TGTGCCAGCAGTTCTGGACTAGGCGGGGGCTCGACTCGCGGTGAGCAGTTCTTC. As protein: CASSSGLGGGSTRGEQFF. J is TRBJ2-1 and V is TRBV27; D may be TRBD2 (7 bases). The CDR3 contains 18 residues. Trimming took off 4 bases at V and 9 bases at J, with 28 bases between the two ends. The germline gives CDR1 MNHEY, CDR2 SMNVEV (reference sequence).